Below, 10 T cell receptor beta chains from the same sample are listed, as sequenced in a study of regulatory T cells in long-lasting Graves disease. The time point: newly diagnosed GD, antithyroid drugs for less than 3 months. After RNA was extracted from PBMCs, the TCR library was made from it. Libraries of TCR beta came from iRepertoire HTBI primers plus Arm-PCR of CDR3 regions. In TCRdb, the multiplex PCR reads were re-called with MiXCR into one record per CDR3 protein. The sample contains 350,000 to 400,000 distinct CDR3 sequences, about 14% of which appear only once. The sample here was peripheral blood mononuclear cells (PBMCs), taken at new diagnosis, from a patient treated with antithyroid drugs. These receptors were collected from a female donor with Graves disease.

This clonotype was seen ten or more times. The V gene is TRBV5-5, the J gene TRBJ2-6; 11 bases line up with TRBD1. In germline, CDR1 is SGHKS, CDR2 YYEKEE (reference sequence). The J segment lost 0 bases and the V segment lost 3 bases, leaving 2 bases of the junction unmatched. CDR3 length equals 17 residues. The CDR3 DNA is TGTGCCAGCAGCTCCGGACAGGGGGCCTCTGGGGCCAACGTCCTGACTTTC. Protein: CASSSGQGASGANVLTF.

In this sample, this clonotype turned up many times. This chain links TRBV30 with TRBJ2-1, with TRBD2 matching over 10 bases. This CDR3 has 15 residues. Germline lookup yields CDR1 GTSNPN and CDR2 SVGIG (reference sequence). The V gene end was trimmed by 0 bases and the J gene end by 8 bases; junction bases not matched to a gene: 7. CDR3 in DNA: TGTGCCTGGAGTGTAGGCAGCGGGAGGGCCGATGAGCAGTTCTTC. Amino acids: CAWSVGSGRADEQFF.

In this sample, this clonotype turned up a few times. This chain connects TRBV5-1 to TRBJ2-1; D is possibly TRBD1 (6 bases). CDR3 length: 14 residues. Germline lookup yields CDR1 SGHRS and CDR2 YFSETQ. V gave up 4 bases and J gave up 5 bases, with 13 bases separating them. The CDR3 nucleotides are TGCGCCAGCAGCGGAACAGGGTTCCACAATGAGCAGTTCTTC. Protein sequence: CASSGTGFHNEQFF.

This clonotype was seen at least ten times. This rearrangement joins TRBV29-1 to TRBJ2-3; D is perhaps TRBD1 (6 bases). The J call is in doubt because the DNA end fits TRBJ1-1 better. The CDR3 sequence is 13 residues long. CDR1 is SQVTM and CDR2 is ANQGSEA in the germline V gene. CDR3 region: CSASADSGRSAFF. CDR3 nucleotide sequence: TGCAGCGCTTCAGCGGACAGCGGTCGGTCGGCTTTCTTT.

The table lists this clonotype with a few counts. The chain recombines TRBV4-1 with TRBJ1-1, with D maybe TRBD1 (5 bases). CDR1 and CDR2 (germline): MGHRA, YSYEKL. The V end lost 5 bases, the J end lost 1 base, and 14 bases lay between the germline ends. The CDR3 has 15 residues. This chain's CDR3 is CASSVPERGNTEAFF. For the CDR3, the DNA is TGCGCCAGCAGCGTTCCCGAAAGGGGGAACACTGAAGCTTTCTTT.

This clonotype was recorded many times. The gene calls are TRBV9 and TRBJ2-1; D unclear. Trimming removed 0 bases at V and 8 bases at J, with 3 bases between. In germline, CDR1 is SGDLS, CDR2 YYNGEE. This CDR3 is 11 amino acids long. CDR3 nucleotide sequence: TGTGCCAGCAGCGTAGACGATGAGCAGTTCTTC. Residues: CASSVDDEQFF.

This clonotype was observed many times. The chain uses TRBV5-1 and TRBJ1-1; 7 positions match TRBD1. J lost 1 base, V lost 2 bases, and 8 bases had no gene match. Germline V lookup: CDR1 SGHRS, CDR2 YFSETQ. The CDR3 has 16 residues. This CDR3 reads CASSLSTGLGNTEAFF. CDR3 DNA: TGCGCCAGCAGCTTATCGACAGGGCTGGGGAACACTGAAGCTTTCTTT.

Only a few counts were recorded for this clonotype. This sequence may be a read error, since a much larger clone differs from it by one base. The gene calls are TRBV2 and TRBJ1-1, with unresolved D. This CDR3 has 13 residues. Trimming cost V 7 bases and J 4 bases, with 13 bases left between them. Per the germline V gene, CDR1 is SNHLY and CDR2 is FYNNEI. The CDR3 sequence: CASTPSVGTEAFF. The CDR3 nucleotides read TGTGCCAGCACCCCCTCCGTGGGCACTGAAGCTTTCTTT.

This clonotype was observed at least ten times. The chain links TRBV5-6 to TRBJ1-2, with 8 bases lining up with TRBD1. Germline values: CDR1 SGHDT, CDR2 YYEEEE. The CDR3 sequence is 15 residues long. V dropped 4 bases and J dropped 3; count of bases not matched to a gene: 8. This CDR3 is CASSLGTGLYYGYTF. The CDR3 DNA follows: TGTGCCAGCAGCCTAGGGACAGGACTCTACTATGGCTACACCTTC.

On this clonotype itself: A far larger clone differs by one base, so this is likely a read error. This chain joins TRBV5-4 and TRBJ2-4; 12 bases fit TRBD1. Per germline, CDR1 SGHNT and CDR2 YYREEE (reference sequence). This CDR3 comprises 17 residues. V was clipped by 3 bases and J by 13 bases; unmatched bases: 17. The CDR3 reads CASSSGTGGLRDNEQYF. CDR3 in DNA: TGTGCCAGCAGCTCCGGGACAGGGGGCCTGAGGGACAATGAGCAGTACTTC.